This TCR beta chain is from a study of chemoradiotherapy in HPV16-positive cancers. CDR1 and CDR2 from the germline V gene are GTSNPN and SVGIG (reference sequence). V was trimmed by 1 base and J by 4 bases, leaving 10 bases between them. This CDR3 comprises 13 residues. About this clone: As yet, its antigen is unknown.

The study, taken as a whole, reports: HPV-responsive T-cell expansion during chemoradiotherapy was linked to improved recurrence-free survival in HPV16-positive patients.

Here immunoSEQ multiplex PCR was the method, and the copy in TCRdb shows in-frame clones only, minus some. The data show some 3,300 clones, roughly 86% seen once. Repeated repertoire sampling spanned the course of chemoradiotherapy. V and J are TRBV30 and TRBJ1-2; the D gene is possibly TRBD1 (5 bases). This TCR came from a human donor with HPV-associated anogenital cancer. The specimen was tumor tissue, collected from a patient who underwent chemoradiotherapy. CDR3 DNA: TGTGCCTGGAGTGGACAGCAGACCTATGGCTACACCTTC. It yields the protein CAWSGQQTYGYTF.